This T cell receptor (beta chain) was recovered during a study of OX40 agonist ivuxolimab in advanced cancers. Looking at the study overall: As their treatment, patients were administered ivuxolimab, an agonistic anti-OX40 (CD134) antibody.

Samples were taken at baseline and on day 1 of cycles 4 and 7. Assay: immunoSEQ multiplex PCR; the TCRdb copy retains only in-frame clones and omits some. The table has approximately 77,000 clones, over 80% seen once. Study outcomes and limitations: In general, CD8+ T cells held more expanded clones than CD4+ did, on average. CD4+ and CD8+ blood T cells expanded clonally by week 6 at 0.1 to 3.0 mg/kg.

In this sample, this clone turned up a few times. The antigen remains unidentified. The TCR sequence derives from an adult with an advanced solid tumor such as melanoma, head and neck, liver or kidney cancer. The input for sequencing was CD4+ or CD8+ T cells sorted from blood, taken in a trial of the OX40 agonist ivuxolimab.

CDR3 sequence: CASSFQGNNEQFF. In DNA form, the CDR3 reads TGTGCCAGCAGCTTCCAGGGTAACAATGAGCAGTTCTTC. This chain uses TRBV5-6 with TRBJ2-1; the D gene is possibly TRBD1 (5 bases). This CDR3 contains 13 residues. The germline V gene has CDR1 SGHDT and CDR2 YYEEEE. Trimming pared 2 bases from V and 5 bases from J, leaving 8 bases between.